One sample yielded the 12 T cell receptor beta chains listed below, sequenced in a study of TIL therapy for anti-PD-1-resistant metastatic lung cancer. Noted time point: pre-treatment sample, taken before nivolumab and TIL therapy. This was the immunoSEQ v3 assay. Method: immunoSEQ multiplex PCR; TCRdb's copy keeps in-frame clones and lacks some. The sample shows around 33,000 clones, around three quarters of them seen only once. This sample comprised blood, obtained at baseline. The receptors here all came from a woman aged 25 to 80 with non-small cell lung cancer.

This clone turned up a few times. The V gene is TRBV14, the J gene TRBJ1-3; unclear D gene. The length of the CDR3 is 16 residues. V was trimmed by 1 base and J by 0 bases, leaving 10 bases between them. Germline CDR1 SGHDN, CDR2 FVKESK. The DNA for the CDR3 is TGTGCCAGCAGCCAAGCTGGAGGGCCCTCTGGAAACACCATATATTTT. Amino acid sequence: CASSQAGGPSGNTIYF.

This sequence joins TRBV6-1 and TRBJ1-5, with 7 bases that match TRBD1. The germline CDR1 and CDR2 sequences are MNHNS and SASEGT. This CDR3 comprises 14 residues. Trimming removed 5 bases from V and 6 bases from J; junction bases left unmatched: 7. CDR3 sequence (DNA): TGTGCCAGCAGTCTTGGTAGGGGGCCTCAGCCCCAGCATTTT. Its protein is CASSLGRGPQPQHF.

This clone appeared a few times. This chain connects TRBV29-1 to TRBJ1-2; D is unresolved. The germline gives CDR1 SQVTM, CDR2 ANQGSEA. The CDR3 is 13 residues long. V shed 4 bases and J shed 3 bases, with 12 bases lying between them. The CDR3 DNA follows: TGCAGCGTTGCCGCCGGCGGACACTATGGCTACACCTTC. Protein product: CSVAAGGHYGYTF.

The rearrangement uses TRBV25-1 and TRBJ1-1; 7 bases fit TRBD1. The ends lost 4 bases at V and 1 base at J; junction bases unmatched: 6. CDR3 length equals 15 residues. CDR1 and CDR2 from the germline V gene are MGHDK and SYGVNS. The CDR3 loop reads CASSAPGTANTEAFF. DNA for the CDR3: TGTGCCAGCAGTGCGCCCGGGACAGCGAACACTGAAGCTTTCTTT. The full variable domain, rest sourced from reference TRBV25-1 and TRBJ1-1, is EADIYQTPRYLVIGTGKKITLECSQTMGHDKMYWYQQDPGMELHLIHYSYGVNSTEKGDLSSESTVSRIRTEHFPLTLESARPSHTSQYLCASSAPGTANTEAFFGQGTRLTVV.

The chain combines TRBV25-1 with TRBJ2-2, with D unresolved. Germline CDR1 reads MGHDK; CDR2 reads SYGVNS. The CDR3 spans 14 residues. Deletions cut 5 bases from V and 1 base from J, with 8 bases between. The CDR3 protein is CASSYGMNTGELFF. The CDR3 DNA reads TGTGCCAGCAGTTATGGAATGAACACCGGGGAGCTGTTTTTT. Together with reference TRBV25-1 and TRBJ2-2, the CDR3 gives the full variable domain: EADIYQTPRYLVIGTGKKITLECSQTMGHDKMYWYQQDPGMELHLIHYSYGVNSTEKGDLSSESTVSRIRTEHFPLTLESARPSHTSQYLCASSYGMNTGELFFGEGSRLTVL.

The chain employs TRBV5-1 and TRBJ2-7; 11 bases agree with TRBD2. V lost 3 bases to trimming and J lost 3 bases; unmatched junction nucleotides: 5. The germline V gene has CDR1 SGHRS and CDR2 YFSETQ. The CDR3 covers 15 residues. CDR3 residues: CASSSRLAGLYEQYF. CDR3 DNA sequence: TGCGCCAGCAGCTCCAGACTAGCGGGACTCTACGAGCAGTACTTC.

V and J are TRBV6-5 and TRBJ2-7; D gene ambiguous. CDR3 size: 10 residues. Trimming left V 6 bases short and J 3 bases short, with 3 bases between. Germline V gives CDR1 MNHEY, CDR2 SVGAGI. CDR3 residues: CASRNYEQYF. DNA of the CDR3: TGTGCCAGCAGGAACTACGAGCAGTACTTC.

The V call is TRBV7-2, the J call TRBJ2-1; D is uncertain. Trimming removed 4 bases from V and 6 bases from J, with 10 bases in between. Germline V CDR1 and CDR2: SGHTA, FQGNSA. The CDR3 totals 13 residues. The CDR3 loop reads CASSSGPSNEQFF. The CDR3 nucleotides read TGTGCCAGCAGCTCCGGACCGAGCAATGAGCAGTTCTTC.

The V and J genes are TRBV19 and TRBJ1-6; D uncertain. The V end lost 3 bases, the J end lost 7 bases, and 4 bases lay between the germline ends. The CDR3 runs 12 residues. The germline V gene has CDR1 LNHDA and CDR2 SQIVND (reference sequence). CDR3 in DNA: TGTGCCAGTAGTATGGGGAATTCACCCCTCCACTTT. Translation: CASSMGNSPLHF.

V and J are TRBV14 and TRBJ1-5; TRBD1 agrees at 7 bases. The CDR3 covers 16 residues. Germline CDR1 is SGHDN and CDR2 is FVKESK. V gave up 2 bases and J gave up 4 bases; unmatched junction bases: 8. This chain's CDR3 is CASSQRRDRINQPQHF. In DNA form, the CDR3 reads TGTGCCAGCAGCCAAAGAAGGGACAGAATTAATCAGCCCCAGCATTTT.

The J gene is TRBJ2-6, the V gene TRBV18; perhaps TRBD2 as D (6 bases). Trimming took off 3 bases at V and 1 base at J, with 7 bases between the two ends. This CDR3 has 15 amino acids. CDR1 is KGHSH, CDR2 LQKENI, per germline. The CDR3: CASSPTRSGANVLTF. Here the CDR3 DNA reads TGTGCCAGCTCACCGACTAGGTCTGGGGCCAACGTCCTGACTTTC. The whole variable domain, remainder taken from reference TRBV18 and TRBJ2-6, is NAGVMQNPRHLVRRRGQEARLRCSPMKGHSHVYWYRQLPEEGLKFMVYLQKENIIDESGMPKERFSAEFPKEGPSILRIQQVVRGDSAAYFCASSPTRSGANVLTFGAGSRLTVL.

This clone was seen a single time. V is TRBV18 and J is TRBJ2-7, with D unclear. Trimming took off 5 bases at V and 3 bases at J, with 8 bases between the two ends. The CDR3 is made up of 12 amino acids. Per the germline V gene, CDR1 is KGHSH and CDR2 is LQKENI. CDR3 DNA sequence: TGTGCCAGCTCAAGCCGAGACTACGAGCAGTACTTC. Its translation is CASSSRDYEQYF.